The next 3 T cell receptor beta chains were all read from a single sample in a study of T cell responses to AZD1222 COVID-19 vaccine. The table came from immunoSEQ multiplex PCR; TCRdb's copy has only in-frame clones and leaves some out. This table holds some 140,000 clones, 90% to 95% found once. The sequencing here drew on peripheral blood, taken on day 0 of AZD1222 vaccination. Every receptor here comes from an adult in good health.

This CDR3 is CASNPKTGPVGGEAFF. The CDR3, as DNA: TGTGCCAGCAACCCCAAAACAGGGCCGGTCGGGGGTGAAGCTTTCTTT. The chain carries TRBV5-4 and TRBJ1-1, with D maybe TRBD1 (6 bases). Germline CDR1 is SGHNT and CDR2 is YYREEE (reference sequence). The CDR3 extends over 16 amino acids. Trimming removed 6 bases from V and 7 bases from J, with 25 bases in between.

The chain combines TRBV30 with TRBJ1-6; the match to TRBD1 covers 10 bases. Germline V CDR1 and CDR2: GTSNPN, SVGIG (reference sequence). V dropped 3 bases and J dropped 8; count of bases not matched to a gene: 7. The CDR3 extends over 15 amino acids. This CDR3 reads CAWSRGTGAYSPLHF. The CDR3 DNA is TGTGCCTGGAGCAGGGGGACAGGGGCTTATTCACCCCTCCACTTT.

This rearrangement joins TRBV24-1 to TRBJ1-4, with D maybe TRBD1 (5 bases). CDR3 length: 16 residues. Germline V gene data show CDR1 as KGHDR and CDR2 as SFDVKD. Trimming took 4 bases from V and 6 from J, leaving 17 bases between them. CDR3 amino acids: CATSETGGSGHEKLFF. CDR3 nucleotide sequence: TGTGCCACCAGTGAGACGGGAGGGTCGGGGCATGAAAAACTGTTTTTT.